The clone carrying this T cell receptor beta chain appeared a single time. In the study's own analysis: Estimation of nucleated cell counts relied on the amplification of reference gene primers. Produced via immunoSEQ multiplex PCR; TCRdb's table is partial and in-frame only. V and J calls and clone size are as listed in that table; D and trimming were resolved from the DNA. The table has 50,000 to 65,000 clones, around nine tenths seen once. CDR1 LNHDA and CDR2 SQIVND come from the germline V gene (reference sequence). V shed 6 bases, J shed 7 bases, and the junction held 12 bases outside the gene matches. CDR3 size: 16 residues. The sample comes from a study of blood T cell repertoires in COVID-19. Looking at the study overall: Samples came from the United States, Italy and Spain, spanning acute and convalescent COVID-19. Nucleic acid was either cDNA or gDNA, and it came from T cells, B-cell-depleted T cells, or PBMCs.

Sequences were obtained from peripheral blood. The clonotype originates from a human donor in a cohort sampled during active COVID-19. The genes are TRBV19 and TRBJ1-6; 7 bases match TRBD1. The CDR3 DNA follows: TGTGCCAGTAGCCTCGAAAAGACAGGGTTGAATTCACCCCTCCACTTT. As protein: CASSLEKTGLNSPLHF.